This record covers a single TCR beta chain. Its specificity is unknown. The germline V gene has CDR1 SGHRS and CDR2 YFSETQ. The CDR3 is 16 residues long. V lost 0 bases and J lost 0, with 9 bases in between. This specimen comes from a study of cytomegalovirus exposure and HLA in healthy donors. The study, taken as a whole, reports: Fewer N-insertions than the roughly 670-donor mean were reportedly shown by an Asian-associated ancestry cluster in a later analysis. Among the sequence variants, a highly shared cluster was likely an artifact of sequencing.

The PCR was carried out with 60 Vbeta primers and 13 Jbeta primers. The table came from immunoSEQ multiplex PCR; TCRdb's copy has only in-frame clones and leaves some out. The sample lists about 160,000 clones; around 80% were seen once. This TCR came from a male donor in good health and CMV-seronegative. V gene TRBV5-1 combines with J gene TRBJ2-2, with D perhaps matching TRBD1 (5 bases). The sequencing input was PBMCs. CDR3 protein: CASSLGTFANTGELFF. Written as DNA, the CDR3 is TGCGCCAGCAGCTTGGGGACATTTGCGAACACCGGGGAGCTGTTTTTT.